The rows below give T cell receptor beta chains drawn from one sample of a study of blood T cell repertoires in COVID-19. Using immunoSEQ multiplex PCR, the repertoire was profiled, and TCRdb retains in-frame clones only, with some absent. There are about 220,000 clones in the sample; over 70% occur only once, and under 8.5% lies in the top ten. Material: peripheral blood. These receptors all stem from a woman aged 70-85 years with acute or convalescent COVID-19. Each CDR3 is given with its conserved first and last residue. D genes are given only for firm matches. Clone size is given for some rows only: seen once, a few or many times, or a class if the clone is expanded.

v_call	clone_size	d_call	j_call	cdr3_aa	cdr3_nt
TRBV7-9	.	TRBD1	TRBJ2-1	CASSYPGDRSNEQFF	TGTGCCAGCAGCTACCCCGGGGACAGGTCCAATGAGCAGTTCTTC
TRBV7-2	.	.	TRBJ2-3	CASSVIGRTTDTQYF	TGTGCCAGCAGCGTAATCGGTCGTACCACAGATACGCAGTATTTT
TRBV2	once	.	TRBJ1-1	CASCRGNTEAFF	TGTGCCAGCTGCAGGGGTAACACTGAAGCTTTCTTT
TRBV5-1	.	TRBD1	TRBJ2-2	CASSLTPGGNTGELFF	TGCGCCAGCAGCTTGACTCCAGGGGGGAACACCGGGGAGCTGTTTTTT
TRBV5-1	.	TRBD1	TRBJ1-6	CASSSGTGHRGANSPLHF	TGCGCCAGCAGCTCGGGAACGGGCCACAGGGGCGCCAATTCACCCCTCCACTTT
TRBV7-2	.	TRBD2	TRBJ2-1	CASSTSSGGASRNEQFF	TGTGCCAGCAGCACTTCTAGCGGGGGGGCGAGCCGAAATGAGCAGTTCTTC
TRBV2	.	.	TRBJ1-5	CASSLGQPHQPQHF	TGTGCCAGCAGTCTTGGACAGCCACATCAGCCCCAGCATTTT
TRBV27	.	TRBD1	TRBJ2-3	CASSDRETDTQYF	TGTGCCAGCAGTGACAGGGAGACAGATACGCAGTATTTT
TRBV6-2/TRBV6-3	.	TRBD1	TRBJ1-2	CASSSQGARGYTF	TGTGCCAGCAGTTCCCAGGGGGCACGTGGCTACACCTTC
TRBV7-8	.	.	TRBJ1-4	CASSLGWKREKLFF	TGTGCCAGCAGCTTAGGTTGGAAGAGGGAAAAACTGTTTTTT
TRBV11-2	.	.	TRBJ2-5	CASSFLRTKGETQYF	TGTGCCAGCAGCTTTTTGAGGACTAAAGGAGAGACCCAGTACTTC
TRBV10-3	.	TRBD2	TRBJ2-1	CAAVSDQLAGGQQFF	TGTGCCGCAGTCTCGGACCAACTAGCGGGGGGGCAGCAGTTCTTC
TRBV30	.	TRBD1	TRBJ2-3	CAWRQGLADTQYF	TGTGCCTGGAGACAGGGGTTAGCAGATACGCAGTATTTT
TRBV7-6	.	.	TRBJ2-5	CASSFQPGGASQETQYF	TGTGCCAGCAGCTTTCAACCTGGGGGGGCCTCCCAAGAGACCCAGTACTTC
TRBV2	.	TRBD1	TRBJ2-7	CASSGSGTGGQYEQYF	TGTGCCAGCAGTGGGTCCGGGACAGGGGGCCAGTACGAGCAGTACTTC
TRBV27	.	.	TRBJ2-3	CASSLGGGLDTQYF	TGTGCCAGCAGTTTAGGGGGGGGGCTAGATACGCAGTATTTT
TRBV6-1	.	.	TRBJ1-2	CASSEFPGANYGCTF	TGTGCCAGCAGTGAATTCCCGGGAGCTAACTATGGCTGCACCTTC
TRBV3-1/TRBV3-2	.	TRBD1	TRBJ2-3	CASSQGTGEHADTQYF	TGTGCCAGCAGCCAAGGGACAGGGGAGCACGCAGATACGCAGTATTTT
TRBV11-2	.	.	TRBJ2-3	CASSPQGVNTQYF	TGTGCCAGCAGCCCGCAGGGCGTGAATACGCAGTATTTT
TRBV10-3	few	.	TRBJ2-7	CAISEFAGAGYEQYF	TGTGCCATCAGTGAATTCGCAGGGGCCGGATACGAGCAGTACTTC
TRBV30	.	.	TRBJ2-3	CAWSTGGPQVPYF	TGTGCCTGGAGTACGGGGGGCCCCCAGGTCCCCTATTTT
TRBV2	.	.	TRBJ1-4	CASSYGTEEKLFF	TGTGCCAGCAGTTATGGGACTGAGGAAAAACTGTTTTTT
TRBV24-1	.	TRBD1	TRBJ1-1	CATRPTGGLNTEAFF	TGTGCCACCAGGCCAACAGGGGGTCTGAACACTGAAGCTTTCTTT
TRBV28	few	TRBD1	TRBJ1-6	CASSLGQGWSNSPLHF	TGTGCCAGCAGTCTAGGACAGGGATGGAGTAATTCACCCCTCCACTTT
TRBV5-1	.	.	TRBJ1-6	CASSLVAVNSPLHF	TGCGCCAGCAGCTTGGTGGCTGTAAATTCACCCCTCCACTTT
TRBV21-1	few	.	TRBJ1-4	CASYRGEEKLFF	TGTGCCAGCTACAGGGGAGAGGAAAAACTGTTTTTT
TRBV6-1	.	.	TRBJ2-2	CASSEPAGELFF	TGTGCCAGCAGTGAACCGGCCGGGGAGCTGTTTTTT
TRBV19	.	TRBD1	TRBJ1-2	CASSKGDSTNYGYTF	TGTGCCAGTAGTAAAGGGGACAGTACAAACTATGGCTACACCTTC
TRBV3-1/TRBV3-2	.	TRBD1	TRBJ1-2	CASSLGQGVEGGGYTF	TGTGCCAGCAGCCTGGGACAGGGGGTCGAGGGTGGTGGCTACACCTTC
TRBV18	.	TRBD2	TRBJ2-3	CASSQLAGTSDTQYF	TGTGCCAGCTCCCAACTAGCGGGGACCTCAGATACGCAGTATTTT
TRBV6-4	few	.	TRBJ1-5	CASTEGRIQPQHF	TGTGCCAGCACCGAGGGAAGGATCCAGCCCCAGCATTTT
TRBV5-1	.	TRBD2	TRBJ2-5	CASSLMLAGVAETQYF	TGCGCCAGCAGCTTGATGCTAGCGGGGGTAGCAGAGACCCAGTACTTC
TRBV25-1	.	.	TRBJ2-3	CASSEEPDTQYF	TGTGCCAGCAGTGAGGAGCCGGATACGCAGTATTTT
TRBV24-1	.	TRBD1	TRBJ2-7	CATSESGTGLDEQYF	TGTGCCACCAGTGAATCCGGGACAGGGTTAGACGAGCAGTACTTC
TRBV15	.	.	TRBJ1-6	CATSRDSGSYNSPLHF	TGTGCCACCAGCAGAGATTCAGGCTCCTATAATTCACCCCTCCACTTT
TRBV29-1	.	TRBD1	TRBJ1-2	CSVVRLDRGHYGYTF	TGCAGCGTCGTACGACTGGACAGGGGCCACTATGGCTACACCTTC
TRBV2	.	TRBD1	TRBJ1-3	CASSGQGAGNTIYF	TGTGCCAGCAGTGGCCAGGGGGCTGGAAACACCATATATTTT
TRBV9	.	TRBD2	TRBJ2-3	CASSITSGRTDTQYF	TGTGCCAGCAGCATAACTAGCGGACGCACAGATACGCAGTATTTT
TRBV20-1	.	.	TRBJ2-1	CSAIRGNEQFF	TGCAGTGCTATCAGAGGGAATGAGCAGTTCTTC
TRBV2	.	.	TRBJ2-5	CASSADSPGKETQYF	TGTGCCAGCAGCGCGGACTCGCCGGGGAAAGAGACCCAGTACTTC
TRBV24-1	.	TRBD1	TRBJ1-2	CATSDTGGNYGYTF	TGTGCCACCAGTGATACAGGGGGAAACTATGGCTACACCTTC
TRBV19	.	TRBD2	TRBJ2-2	CASLRTSDTGELFF	TGTGCCAGTTTGAGGACTAGCGACACCGGGGAGCTGTTTTTT
TRBV19	.	.	TRBJ1-1	CASSIQGKTTEAFF	TGTGCCAGTAGTATACAGGGAAAGACGACTGAAGCTTTCTTT
TRBV7-2	.	.	TRBJ1-2	CASSPGAANYGYTF	TGTGCCAGCAGCCCTGGAGCAGCAAACTATGGCTACACCTTC
TRBV6-5	.	.	TRBJ2-7	CASSYSNRRVYEQYF	TGTGCCAGCAGTTACTCGAACAGGAGGGTCTACGAGCAGTACTTC
TRBV7-9	few	.	TRBJ2-5	CASSSQGPQETQYF	TGTGCCAGCAGCTCACAGGGCCCACAAGAGACCCAGTACTTC
TRBV6-5	.	.	TRBJ1-5	CASHKDSSNQPQHF	TGTGCCTCCCACAAGGACAGCAGCAATCAGCCCCAGCATTTT
TRBV14	.	TRBD1	TRBJ1-2	CASSQDGTGFYGYTF	TGTGCCAGCAGCCAAGACGGGACAGGTTTCTATGGCTACACCTTC
TRBV7-8	.	.	TRBJ2-2	CASSHRDREITGELFF	TGTGCCAGCAGCCACAGAGACCGGGAGATCACCGGGGAGCTGTTTTTT
TRBV10-3	.	.	TRBJ2-7	CAISDMKVETTEQYF	TGTGCCATCAGTGATATGAAGGTGGAGACTACCGAGCAGTACTTC
TRBV10-3	.	TRBD2	TRBJ2-7	CAINDAGRGAYEQYF	TGTGCCATCAACGATGCCGGGAGGGGTGCCTACGAGCAGTACTTC
TRBV29-1	.	TRBD1	TRBJ1-4	CSARDRPNEKLFF	TGCAGCGCCAGGGACAGGCCTAATGAAAAACTGTTTTTT